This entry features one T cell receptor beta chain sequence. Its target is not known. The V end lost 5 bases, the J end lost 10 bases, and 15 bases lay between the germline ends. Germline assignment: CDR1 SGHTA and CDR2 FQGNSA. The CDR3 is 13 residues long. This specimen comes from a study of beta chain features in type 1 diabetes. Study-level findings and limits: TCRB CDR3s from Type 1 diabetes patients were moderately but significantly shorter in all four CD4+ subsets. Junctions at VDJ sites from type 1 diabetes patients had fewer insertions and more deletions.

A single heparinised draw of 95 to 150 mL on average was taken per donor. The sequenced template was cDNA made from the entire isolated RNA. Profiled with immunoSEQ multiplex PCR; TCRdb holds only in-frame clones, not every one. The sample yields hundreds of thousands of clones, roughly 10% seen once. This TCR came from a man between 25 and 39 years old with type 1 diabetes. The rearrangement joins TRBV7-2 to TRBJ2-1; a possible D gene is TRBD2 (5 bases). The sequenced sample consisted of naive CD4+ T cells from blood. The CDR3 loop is CASSPPAGGEQFF. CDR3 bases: TGTGCCAGCAGCCCACCCGCGGGCGGGGAGCAGTTCTTC.